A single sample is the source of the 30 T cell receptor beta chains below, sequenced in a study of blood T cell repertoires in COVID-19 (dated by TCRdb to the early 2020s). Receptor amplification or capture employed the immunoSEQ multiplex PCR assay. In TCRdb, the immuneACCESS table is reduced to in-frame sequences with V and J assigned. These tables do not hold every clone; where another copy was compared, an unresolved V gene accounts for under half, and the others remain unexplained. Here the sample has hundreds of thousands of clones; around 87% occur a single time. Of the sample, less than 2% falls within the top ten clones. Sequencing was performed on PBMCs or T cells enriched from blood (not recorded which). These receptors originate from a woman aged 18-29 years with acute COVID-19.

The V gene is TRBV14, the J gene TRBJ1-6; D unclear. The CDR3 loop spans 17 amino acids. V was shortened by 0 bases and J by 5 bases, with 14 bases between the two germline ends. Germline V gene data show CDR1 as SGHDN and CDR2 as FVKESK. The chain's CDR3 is CASSQDWRFTDNSPLHF. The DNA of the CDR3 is TGTGCCAGCAGCCAAGATTGGAGGTTTACCGATAATTCACCCCTCCACTTT. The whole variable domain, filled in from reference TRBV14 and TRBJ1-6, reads EAGVTQFPSHSVIEKGQTVTLRCDPISGHDNLYWYRRVMGKEIKFLLHFVKESKQDESGMPNNRFLAERTGGTYSTLKVQPAELEDSGVYFCASSQDWRFTDNSPLHFGNGTRLTVT.

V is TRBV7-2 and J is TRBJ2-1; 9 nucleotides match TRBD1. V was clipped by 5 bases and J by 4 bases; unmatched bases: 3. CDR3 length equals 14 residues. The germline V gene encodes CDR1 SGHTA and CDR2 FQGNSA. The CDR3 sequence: CASSLGTGYNEQFF. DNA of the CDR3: TGTGCCAGCAGCCTCGGGACAGGGTACAATGAGCAGTTCTTC.

CDR3 sequence (DNA): TGTGCCAGCGGACAGTTTTTGAACACTGAAGCTTTCTTT. It translates to CASGQFLNTEAFF. The rearrangement uses TRBV27 and TRBJ1-1, with D possibly matching TRBD1 (6 bases). Trimming removed 8 bases from V and 0 bases from J, with 10 bases in between. The germline V gene encodes CDR1 MNHEY and CDR2 SMNVEV (reference sequence). The CDR3 is 13 residues long.

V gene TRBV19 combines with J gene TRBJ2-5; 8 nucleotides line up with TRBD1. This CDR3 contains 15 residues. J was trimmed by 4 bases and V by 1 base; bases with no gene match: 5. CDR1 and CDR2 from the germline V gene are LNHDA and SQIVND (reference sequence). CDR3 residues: CASSIVPGGAETQYF. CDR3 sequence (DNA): TGTGCCAGTAGTATAGTACCAGGGGGCGCAGAGACCCAGTACTTC.

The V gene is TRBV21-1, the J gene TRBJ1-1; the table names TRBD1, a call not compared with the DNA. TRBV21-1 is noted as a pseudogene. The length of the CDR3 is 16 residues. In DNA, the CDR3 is TGTGCCAGCAGCGGACCCCGGGACAGGGATACCACTGAAGCTTTCTTT. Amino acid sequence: CASSGPRDRDTTEAFF.

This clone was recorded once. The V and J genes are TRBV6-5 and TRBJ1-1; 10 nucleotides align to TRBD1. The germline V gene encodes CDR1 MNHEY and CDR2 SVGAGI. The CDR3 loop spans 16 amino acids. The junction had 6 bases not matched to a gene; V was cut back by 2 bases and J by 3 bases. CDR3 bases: TGTGCCAGCAGTTACGGCCTCGGACAGGGGGACACTGAAGCTTTCTTT. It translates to CASSYGLGQGDTEAFF.

CDR3 amino acids: CASSSFLRQPNTEAFF. In DNA, the CDR3 is TGTGCCAGCAGTTCCTTCCTGAGACAGCCTAACACTGAAGCTTTCTTT. The chain has TRBV28 and TRBJ1-1, with a weak D call TRBD1 (5 bases). Per germline, CDR1 MDHEN and CDR2 SYDVKM. Deletions cut 4 bases from V and 2 bases from J, with 17 bases between. The CDR3 is made up of 16 amino acids.

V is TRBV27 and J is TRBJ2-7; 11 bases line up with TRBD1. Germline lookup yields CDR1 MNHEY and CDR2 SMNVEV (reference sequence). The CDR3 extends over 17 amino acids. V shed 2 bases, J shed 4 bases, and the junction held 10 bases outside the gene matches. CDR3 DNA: TGTGCCAGCAGTTTAAAAAGCCGGACAGGGGGCTGGTACGAGCAGTACTTC. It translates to CASSLKSRTGGWYEQYF.

This CDR3 is CASSYSTGGDNEQFF. CDR3 in DNA: TGTGCCAGCAGTTACTCGACAGGGGGGGACAATGAGCAGTTCTTC. The V and J genes are TRBV6-5 and TRBJ2-1; TRBD1 aligns across 9 bases. Germline lookup yields CDR1 MNHEY and CDR2 SVGAGI. The CDR3 has 15 residues. V was pared by 0 bases and J by 5 bases, with 2 bases of the junction left unmatched.

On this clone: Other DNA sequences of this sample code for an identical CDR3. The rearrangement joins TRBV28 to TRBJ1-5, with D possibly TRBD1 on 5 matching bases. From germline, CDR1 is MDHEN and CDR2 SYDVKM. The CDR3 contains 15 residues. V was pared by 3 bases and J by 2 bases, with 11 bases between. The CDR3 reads CASSFRGSGNQPQHF. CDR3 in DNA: TGTGCCAGCAGTTTTAGGGGAAGCGGCAATCAGCCCCAGCATTTT.

In nucleotides, the CDR3 is TGTGCCAGCGTGGCAGGGGGCAATGAAAAACTGTTTTTT. The encoded protein is CASVAGGNEKLFF. V is TRBV6-6 and J is TRBJ1-4; 8 bases align to TRBD1. V lost 8 bases and J lost 5; bases outside the gene matches: 4. The CDR3 covers 13 residues. Germline V gives CDR1 MNHNY, CDR2 SVGAGI (reference sequence).

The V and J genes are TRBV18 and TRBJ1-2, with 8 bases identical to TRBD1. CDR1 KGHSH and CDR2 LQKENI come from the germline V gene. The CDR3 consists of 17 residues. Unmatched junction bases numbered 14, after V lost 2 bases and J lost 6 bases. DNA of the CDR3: TGTGCCAGCTCACCATTGAGGACGCCGACAGGGGCGGATGGCTACACCTTC. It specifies CASSPLRTPTGADGYTF.

CDR3: CASSYSGGEQYF. In DNA form, the CDR3 reads TGTGCCAGCAGTTACTCGGGGGGCGAGCAGTACTTC. V is TRBV6-5 and J is TRBJ2-7, with D tentatively TRBD2 (6 bases). The germline V gene encodes CDR1 MNHEY and CDR2 SVGAGI. The CDR3 consists of 12 residues. The V end was cut by 0 bases, the J end by 6 bases, with 6 bases between.

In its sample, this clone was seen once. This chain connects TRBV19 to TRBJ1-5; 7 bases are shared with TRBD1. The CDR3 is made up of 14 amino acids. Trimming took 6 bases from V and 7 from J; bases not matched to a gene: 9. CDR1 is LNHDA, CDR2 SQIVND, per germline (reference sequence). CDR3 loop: CASRNQGVEQPQHF. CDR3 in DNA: TGTGCCAGTAGAAACCAGGGGGTGGAACAGCCCCAGCATTTT.

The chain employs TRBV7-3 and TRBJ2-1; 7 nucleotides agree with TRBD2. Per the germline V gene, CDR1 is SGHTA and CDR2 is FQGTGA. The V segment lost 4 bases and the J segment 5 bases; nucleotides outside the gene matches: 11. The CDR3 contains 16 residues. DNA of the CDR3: TGTGCCAGCAGCTCGGGCCTAGCGGACCCAAACAATGAGCAGTTCTTC. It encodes CASSSGLADPNNEQFF. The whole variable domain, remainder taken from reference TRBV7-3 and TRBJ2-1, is GAGVSQTPSNKVTEKGKYVELRCDPISGHTALYWYRQSLGQGPEFLIYFQGTGAADDSGLPNDRFFAVRPEGSVSTLKIQRTERGDSAVYLCASSSGLADPNNEQFFGPGTRLTVL.

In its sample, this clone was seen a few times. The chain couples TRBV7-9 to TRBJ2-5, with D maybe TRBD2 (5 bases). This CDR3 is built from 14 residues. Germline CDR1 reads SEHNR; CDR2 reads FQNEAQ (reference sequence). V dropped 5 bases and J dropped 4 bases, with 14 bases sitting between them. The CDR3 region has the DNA TGTGCCAGCAGCAAGCGGCTCGAGGGAGAGACCCAGTACTTC. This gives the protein CASSKRLEGETQYF.

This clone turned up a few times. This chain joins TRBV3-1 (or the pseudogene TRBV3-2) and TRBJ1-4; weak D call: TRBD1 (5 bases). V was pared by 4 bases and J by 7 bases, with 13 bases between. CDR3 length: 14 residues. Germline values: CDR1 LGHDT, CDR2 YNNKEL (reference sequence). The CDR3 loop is CASSPSGGVEKLFF. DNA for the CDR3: TGTGCCAGCAGCCCCAGTGGGGGGGTTGAAAAACTGTTTTTT.

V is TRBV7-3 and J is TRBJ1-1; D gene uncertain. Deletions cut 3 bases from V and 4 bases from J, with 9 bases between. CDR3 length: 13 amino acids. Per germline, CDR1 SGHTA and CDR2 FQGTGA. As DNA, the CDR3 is TGTGCCAGCAGCTTTTCGGGGTCCACTGAAGCTTTCTTT. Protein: CASSFSGSTEAFF.

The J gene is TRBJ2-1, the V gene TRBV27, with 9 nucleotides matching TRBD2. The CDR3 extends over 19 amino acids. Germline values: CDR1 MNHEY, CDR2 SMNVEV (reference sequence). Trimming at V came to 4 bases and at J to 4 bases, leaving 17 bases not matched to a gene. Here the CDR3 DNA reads TGTGCCAGCAGTTCCCGGATTCAAGCGGGAGGTATTAGTTACAATGAGCAGTTCTTC. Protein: CASSSRIQAGGISYNEQFF.

The CDR3 loop is CATSAHLRAGGTDTQYF. In DNA form, the CDR3 reads TGTGCCACCAGTGCCCACTTAAGGGCGGGAGGAACAGATACGCAGTATTTT. The rearrangement uses TRBV24-1 and TRBJ2-3; 8 bases line up with TRBD2. Germline CDR1 KGHDR, CDR2 SFDVKD. The CDR3 is 17 amino acids. V gave up 5 bases and J gave up 3 bases; unmatched junction bases: 12.

The CDR3 region is CASSLTWLTEQYF. CDR3 DNA sequence: TGTGCCAGCAGTTTAACGTGGCTCACCGAGCAGTACTTC. This chain links TRBV7-2 with TRBJ2-7, with D unresolved. The V end lost 6 bases, the J end lost 6 bases, and 15 bases lay between the germline ends. The CDR3 runs to 13 residues. Germline lookup yields CDR1 SGHTA and CDR2 FQGNSA.

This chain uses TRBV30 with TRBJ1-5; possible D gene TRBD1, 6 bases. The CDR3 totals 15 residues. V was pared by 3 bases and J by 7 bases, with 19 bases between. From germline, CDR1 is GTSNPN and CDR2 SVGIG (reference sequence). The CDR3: CAWRPEAGEWQPQHF. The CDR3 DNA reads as TGTGCCTGGAGACCAGAGGCAGGGGAATGGCAGCCCCAGCATTTT.

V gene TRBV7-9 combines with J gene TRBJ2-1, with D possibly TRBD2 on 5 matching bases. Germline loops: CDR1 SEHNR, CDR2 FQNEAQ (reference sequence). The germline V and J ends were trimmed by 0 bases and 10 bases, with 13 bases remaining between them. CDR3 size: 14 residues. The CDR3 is CASSLASRGKEQFF. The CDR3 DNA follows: TGTGCCAGCAGCTTAGCTTCACGGGGTAAGGAGCAGTTCTTC. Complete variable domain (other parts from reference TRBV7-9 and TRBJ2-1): DTGVSQNPRHKITKRGQNVTFRCDPISEHNRLYWYRQTLGQGPEFLTYFQNEAQLEKSRLLSDRFSAERPKGSFSTLEIQRTEQGDSAMYLCASSLASRGKEQFFGPGTRLTVL.

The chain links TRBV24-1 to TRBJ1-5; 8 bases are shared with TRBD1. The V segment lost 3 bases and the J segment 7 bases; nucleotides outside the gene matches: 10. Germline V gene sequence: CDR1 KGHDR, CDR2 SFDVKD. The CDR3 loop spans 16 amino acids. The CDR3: CATSDTRGPAGQPQHF. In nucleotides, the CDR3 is TGTGCCACCAGTGATACCAGGGGGCCTGCGGGGCAGCCCCAGCATTTT.

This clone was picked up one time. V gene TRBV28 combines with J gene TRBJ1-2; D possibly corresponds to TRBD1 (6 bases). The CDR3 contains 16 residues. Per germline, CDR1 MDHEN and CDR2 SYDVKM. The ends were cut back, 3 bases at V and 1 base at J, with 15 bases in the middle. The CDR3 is CASSFRQGTNNYGYTF. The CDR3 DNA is TGTGCCAGCAGTTTCCGGCAGGGGACAAATAACTATGGCTACACCTTC.

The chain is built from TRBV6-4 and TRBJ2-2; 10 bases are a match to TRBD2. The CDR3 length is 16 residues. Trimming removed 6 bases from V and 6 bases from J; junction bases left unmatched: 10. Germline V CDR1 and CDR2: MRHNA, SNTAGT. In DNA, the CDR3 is TGTGCCAGCAGGTCCGGGACTAGCGTCAATGCCGGGGAGCTGTTTTTT. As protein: CASRSGTSVNAGELFF.

CDR3: CASSQAGTGGSEQYF. In DNA form, the CDR3 reads TGTGCCAGCAGCCAAGCGGGGACAGGGGGTTCCGAGCAGTACTTC. This chain uses TRBV4-2 with TRBJ2-7; 11 bases are shared with TRBD1. V lost 1 base and J lost 6; bases outside the gene matches: 5. This CDR3 contains 15 residues. The germline CDR1 and CDR2 sequences are LGHNA and YNFKEQ.

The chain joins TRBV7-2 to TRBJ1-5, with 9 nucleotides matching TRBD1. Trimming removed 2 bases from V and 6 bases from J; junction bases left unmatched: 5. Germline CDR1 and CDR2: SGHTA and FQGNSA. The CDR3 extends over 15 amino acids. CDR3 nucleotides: TGTGCCAGCAGCTTAACAGGGGGCGGGGTTCAGCCCCAGCATTTT. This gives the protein CASSLTGGGVQPQHF.

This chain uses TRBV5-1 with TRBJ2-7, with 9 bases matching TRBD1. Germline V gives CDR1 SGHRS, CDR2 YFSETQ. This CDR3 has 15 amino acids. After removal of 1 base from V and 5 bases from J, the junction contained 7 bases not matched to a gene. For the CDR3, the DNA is TGCGCCAGCAGCTTGCCCACAGGGGGCCAGGACGAGCAGTACTTC. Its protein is CASSLPTGGQDEQYF.

In DNA, the CDR3 is TGTGCCAGCAGCAAATTCGGGACTAGCGGGAGGAGTGAGCAGTTCTTC. Its protein is CASSKFGTSGRSEQFF. V gene TRBV7-2 combines with J gene TRBJ2-1, with 15 nucleotides matching TRBD2. Per the germline V gene, CDR1 is SGHTA and CDR2 is FQGNSA. The CDR3 covers 16 residues. V shed 5 bases and J 9 bases; nucleotides not matched to a gene: 8.